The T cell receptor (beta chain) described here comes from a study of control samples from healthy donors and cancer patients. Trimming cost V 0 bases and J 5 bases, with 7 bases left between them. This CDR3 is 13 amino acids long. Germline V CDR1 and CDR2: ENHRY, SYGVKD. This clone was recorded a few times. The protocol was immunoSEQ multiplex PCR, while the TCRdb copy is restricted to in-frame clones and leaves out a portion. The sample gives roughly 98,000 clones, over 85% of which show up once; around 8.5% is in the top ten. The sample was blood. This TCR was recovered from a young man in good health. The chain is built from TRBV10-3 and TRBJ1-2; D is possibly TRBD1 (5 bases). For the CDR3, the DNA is TGTGCCATCAGTGAGTCGACAGATTATGGCTACACCTTC. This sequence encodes CAISESTDYGYTF.